This entry lists 23 T cell receptor beta chains sequenced from one sample in a study of cytomegalovirus exposure and HLA in healthy donors. The PCR ran on 60 Vbeta and 13 Jbeta primers. Libraries were prepared by immunoSEQ multiplex PCR; TCRdb keeps only in-frame clonotypes and omits some of them. The repertoire table contains roughly 60,000 clones. The sample was PBMCs. These receptors originate from a woman aged 18-29 years in good health and CMV-seronegative.

A remark on this clone: Sequence at one end of the junction differs from germline and may be a read error. The same CDR3 can be traced to other DNA sequences in this sample. The chain links TRBV7-8 to TRBJ1-6, with a tentative D call TRBD1 (5 bases). Germline CDR1 is SGHVS and CDR2 is FQNEAQ. The CDR3 has 17 amino acids. CDR3 nucleotides: TGTGCCAGCAGCCCGACGACAGTTACCTCCTATAATTCACCCCTACACTTT. Encoded protein: CASSPTTVTSYNSPLHF.

The chain combines TRBV5-1 with TRBJ1-1; D is undetermined. Germline V gene lookup returns CDR1 SGHRS and CDR2 YFSETQ. V dropped 0 bases and J dropped 0 bases, with 6 bases sitting between them. This CDR3 is 14 amino acids long. The CDR3 nucleotides read TGCGCCAGCAGCTTGGAGGCGGTGAACACTGAAGCTTTCTTT. It translates to CASSLEAVNTEAFF.

V gene TRBV10-1 combines with J gene TRBJ1-1; D not certain. The ends were cut back, 0 bases at V and 1 base at J, with 9 bases in the middle. CDR1 and CDR2 (germline): WNHNN, SYGVQD (reference sequence). This CDR3 is built from 15 residues. CDR3 DNA: TGCGCCAGCAGTGAGTCGAGTGGCGGGAACACTGAAGCTTTCTTT. Translated: CASSESSGGNTEAFF.

V and J are TRBV5-1 and TRBJ2-7; 7 nucleotides line up with TRBD2. Germline V gives CDR1 SGHRS, CDR2 YFSETQ. The CDR3 loop spans 15 amino acids. J gave up 2 bases and V 1 base, and 6 bases lay outside the gene matches. Here the CDR3 reads CASSLMSSGTYEQYF. CDR3 DNA: TGCGCCAGCAGCTTGATGTCTAGCGGAACCTACGAGCAGTACTTC. Filled out from reference TRBV5-1 and TRBJ2-7, the complete variable domain reads KAGVTQTPRYLIKTRGQQVTLSCSPISGHRSVSWYQQTPGQGLQFLFEYFSETQRNKGNFPGRFSGRQFSNSRSEMNVSTLELGDSALYLCASSLMSSGTYEQYFGPGTRLTVT.

The chain is built from TRBV4-1 and TRBJ1-2, with 7 bases identical to TRBD1. The CDR3 is made up of 14 amino acids. V shed 3 bases and J 7 bases; nucleotides not matched to a gene: 8. CDR1 and CDR2 (germline): MGHRA, YSYEKL. This chain's CDR3 is CASSHGTDGTGYTF. The CDR3 nucleotides read TGCGCCAGCAGCCATGGGACAGACGGCACTGGCTACACCTTC.

The chain's CDR3 is CASSLGMGGGSTDTQYF. The CDR3 region has the DNA TGTGCCAGCAGCCTAGGCATGGGAGGAGGAAGCACAGATACGCAGTATTTT. The rearrangement joins TRBV14 to TRBJ2-3; tentative D call: TRBD2 (6 bases). CDR3 length equals 17 residues. V lost 4 bases, J lost 0 bases, and 17 bases lay in between. CDR1 is SGHDN and CDR2 is FVKESK in the germline V gene.

This chain links TRBV19 with TRBJ1-1; 7 nucleotides line up with TRBD1. In germline, CDR1 is LNHDA, CDR2 SQIVND (reference sequence). This CDR3 has 17 amino acids. Trimming removed 7 bases from V and 0 bases from J; junction bases left unmatched: 14. Here the CDR3 reads CASNPYRQGRMNTEAFF. CDR3 coding DNA: TGTGCCAGTAACCCATATCGACAGGGTCGTATGAACACTGAAGCTTTCTTT.

The chain recombines TRBV6-1 with TRBJ2-7; D gene unclear. CDR1 and CDR2 from the germline V gene are MNHNS and SASEGT. V was trimmed by 10 bases and J by 0 bases, leaving 16 bases between them. The CDR3 has 14 residues. The CDR3 region is CATRHYPDSYEQYF. CDR3 nucleotides: TGTGCCACCAGACATTACCCAGACTCCTACGAGCAGTACTTC.

V and J are TRBV14 and TRBJ1-2; D remains ambiguous. The germline V gene encodes CDR1 SGHDN and CDR2 FVKESK. With 0 bases removed from V and 4 bases from J, the gap between germline ends came to 9 bases. This CDR3 is built from 14 residues. The CDR3 coding sequence is TGTGCCAGCAGCCAAGATCGGTCCTCCTATGGCTACACCTTC. Its translation: CASSQDRSSYGYTF.

The V and J genes are TRBV28 and TRBJ1-1; 8 positions agree with TRBD1. CDR3 length: 13 residues. Germline CDR1 MDHEN, CDR2 SYDVKM. Trimming removed 5 bases from V and 8 bases from J; junction bases left unmatched: 7. Here the CDR3 DNA reads TGTGCCAGCAGTCTGCTACGGACAGGGGAAGCTTTCTTT. As protein: CASSLLRTGEAFF.

The chain links TRBV5-1 to TRBJ2-3, with D uncertain. Trimming stripped 3 bases from V and 2 bases from J, with 10 bases between. The CDR3 runs to 14 residues. Germline CDR1 SGHRS, CDR2 YFSETQ. The CDR3 DNA reads TGCGCCAGCAGCTCCGAGGCGATCACAGATACGCAGTATTTT. Translation: CASSSEAITDTQYF.

The chain is built from TRBV30 and TRBJ1-3, with no clear D. V lost 2 bases and J 0 bases, leaving 5 bases between the germline ends. The CDR3 runs to 13 residues. The germline V gene has CDR1 GTSNPN and CDR2 SVGIG (reference sequence). The DNA of the CDR3 is TGTGCCTGGAGTCTCCTCTCTGGAAACACCATATATTTT. Translated, it gives CAWSLLSGNTIYF.

V usage is TRBV4-1 and J usage is TRBJ2-3, with a weak D call TRBD1 (6 bases). V was clipped by 4 bases and J by 3 bases, with 14 bases between them. Germline assignment: CDR1 MGHRA and CDR2 YSYEKL. The CDR3 is made up of 15 amino acids. The CDR3 region is CASSPTGQRTDTQYF. The DNA of the CDR3 is TGCGCCAGCAGCCCGACAGGTCAGAGGACAGATACGCAGTATTTT.

This chain links TRBV29-1 with TRBJ1-1; maybe TRBD1 (6 bases). V was cut by 7 bases and J by 3 bases, with 15 bases left in between. Per the germline V gene, CDR1 is SQVTM and CDR2 is ANQGSEA. The CDR3 sequence is 13 residues long. The DNA of the CDR3 is TGCAGCGCTCAAGGGGGAAGGGACACTGAAGCTTTCTTT. As protein: CSAQGGRDTEAFF.

The chain couples TRBV4-1 to TRBJ2-5, with 8 bases aligning to TRBD2. Trimming at V came to 7 bases and at J to 5 bases, leaving 9 bases not matched to a gene. Germline CDR1 reads MGHRA; CDR2 reads YSYEKL. CDR3 length equals 14 residues. The CDR3 DNA is TGCGCCAGCAACCTCGCGGGGGGAGGGGAGACCCAGTACTTC. Its translation is CASNLAGGGETQYF.

This sequence joins TRBV28 and TRBJ1-4; 7 bases line up with TRBD1. This CDR3 has 15 residues. Germline V gene lookup returns CDR1 MDHEN and CDR2 SYDVKM. J was trimmed by 4 bases and V by 4 bases; bases with no gene match: 6. The chain's CDR3 is CASSSPGGGNEKLFF. CDR3 coding DNA: TGTGCCAGCAGTTCACCAGGGGGTGGTAATGAAAAACTGTTTTTT.

V usage is TRBV4-2 and J usage is TRBJ1-2; TRBD1 might be the D (6 bases). In germline, CDR1 is LGHNA, CDR2 YNFKEQ. The CDR3 runs to 13 residues. V was clipped by 5 bases and J by 8 bases, with 15 bases between them. The CDR3 DNA reads as TGTGCCAGCAGCACGCTACAGGGTCCAGGCTACACCTTC. It translates to CASSTLQGPGYTF.

J is TRBJ2-1 and V is TRBV5-4; 8 positions agree with TRBD2. This CDR3 spans 16 amino acids. V lost 5 bases and J lost 0; bases outside the gene matches: 7. Germline V lookup: CDR1 SGHNT, CDR2 YYREEE (reference sequence). For the CDR3, the DNA is TGTGCCAGCAGTTCCGGGGGGGGGAGCTCCTACAATGAGCAGTTCTTC. Translating gives CASSSGGGSSYNEQFF.

The genes are TRBV7-9 and TRBJ2-7, with 8 bases fitting TRBD2. V lost 5 bases and J lost 4; bases outside the gene matches: 10. The CDR3 length is 15 residues. CDR1 and CDR2 from the germline V gene are SEHNR and FQNEAQ (reference sequence). DNA for the CDR3: TGTGCCAGCAGCGTCGACCCTAGCGGGTCATACGAGCAGTACTTC. It encodes CASSVDPSGSYEQYF.

The chain links TRBV9 to TRBJ1-5; 9 positions agree with TRBD1. J was trimmed by 7 bases and V by 4 bases; bases with no gene match: 6. This CDR3 comprises 14 residues. Per the germline V gene, CDR1 is SGDLS and CDR2 is YYNGEE. CDR3 protein: CASSSQGAGQPQHF. The CDR3 DNA is TGTGCCAGCAGCTCACAGGGGGCAGGCCAGCCCCAGCATTTT.

The chain joins TRBV4-1 to TRBJ1-5, with D unresolved. Looked up from germline, CDR1 is MGHRA and CDR2 is YSYEKL. The CDR3 sequence is 14 residues long. V was trimmed by 0 bases and J by 6 bases, leaving 9 bases between them. The CDR3 region is CASSQDWQSQPQHF. The CDR3 nucleotides are TGCGCCAGCAGCCAAGATTGGCAATCTCAGCCCCAGCATTTT.

The chain combines TRBV25-1 with TRBJ2-7; tentative D call: TRBD1 (6 bases). V lost 2 bases, J lost 5 bases, and 22 bases lay in between. The CDR3 is made up of 17 amino acids. The germline gives CDR1 MGHDK, CDR2 SYGVNS. CDR3 in amino acids: CASSEGHKTGLRDEQYF. The CDR3 region has the DNA TGTGCCAGCAGTGAAGGTCACAAGACAGGCCTTCGGGACGAGCAGTACTTC.

The genes are TRBV9 and TRBJ2-3; no reliable D call. Trimming removed 4 bases at V and 3 bases at J, with 15 bases between. The CDR3 extends over 15 amino acids. Germline CDR1 SGDLS, CDR2 YYNGEE. The CDR3 sequence: CASSPIGRWTDTQYF. CDR3 in DNA: TGTGCCAGCAGCCCAATAGGCAGGTGGACAGATACGCAGTATTTT.